This TCR beta chain comes out of a study of OX40 agonist ivuxolimab in advanced cancers. Overall study results and limits: In the expanded peripheral T cells, antigen specificity was never determined. Partial responders at 0.1-3.0 mg/kg showed near-lowest clonal expansion.

Repertoires were generated with immunoSEQ multiplex PCR, while TCRdb's copy carries only in-frame clones and drops some. The sample contains fewer than 60,000 clones, 60% to 80% of which appear only once. A note on this clone: Its target is unknown.

CDR3 length equals 15 residues. Germline V gene lookup returns CDR1 SGHAT and CDR2 FQNNGV. V shed 4 bases and J shed 6 bases, with 16 bases lying between them. This TCR was sampled from an adult with an advanced solid tumor such as melanoma, head and neck, liver or kidney cancer. The chain links TRBV11-2 to TRBJ2-1; perhaps TRBD2 as D (7 bases). The source was CD4+ or CD8+ T cells sorted from blood, collected in a trial of the OX40 agonist ivuxolimab. CDR3 sequence reads: CASSWGGRSGNEQFF. DNA for the CDR3: TGTGCCAGCAGCTGGGGGGGCAGGTCCGGCAATGAGCAGTTCTTC.